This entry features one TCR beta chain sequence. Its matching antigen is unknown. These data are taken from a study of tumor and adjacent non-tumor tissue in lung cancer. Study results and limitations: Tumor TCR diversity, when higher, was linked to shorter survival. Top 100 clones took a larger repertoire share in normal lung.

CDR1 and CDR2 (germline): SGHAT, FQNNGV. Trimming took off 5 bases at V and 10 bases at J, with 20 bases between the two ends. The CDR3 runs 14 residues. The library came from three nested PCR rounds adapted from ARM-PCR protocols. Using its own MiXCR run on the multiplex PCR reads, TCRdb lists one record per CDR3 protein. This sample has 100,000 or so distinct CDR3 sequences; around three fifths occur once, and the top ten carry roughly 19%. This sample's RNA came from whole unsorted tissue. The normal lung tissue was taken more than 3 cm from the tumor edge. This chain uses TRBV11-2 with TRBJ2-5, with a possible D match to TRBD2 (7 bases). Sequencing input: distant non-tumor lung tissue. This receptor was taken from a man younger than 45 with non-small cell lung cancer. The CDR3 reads CASSRPRGQEVQYF. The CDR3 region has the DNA TGTGCCAGCAGCCGCCCGCGGGGGCAGGAGGTCCAGTACTTC.